Listed below are T cell receptor beta chains from one sample, sequenced in a study of T cells after yellow fever vaccination. TCRdb called the 5' RACE reads again in MiXCR, with one record for every CDR3 protein. The table has around 100,000 distinct CDR3 sequences, 8.4% seen once. The sequencing here drew on CD8+ T cells sorted from PBMCs, taken 45 days after the yellow fever booster vaccination. The receptors were sampled from a man aged 25 to 40 who received the YFV17D yellow fever vaccine. Both conserved end residues are part of each CDR3. A D gene is named only where the DNA matches it firmly. Expanded clones get a size class; other rows say once, few or many, or leave the size out.

abundance	v_gene	d_gene	j_gene	len	CDR3aa	CDR3nt
many	TRBV29-1	TRBD2	TRBJ2-7	14	CSVRTSGISYEQYF	TGCAGCGTTCGGACTAGCGGGATTTCCTACGAGCAGTACTTC
many	TRBV28	TRBD1	TRBJ2-2	16	CASTYLLRGHTGELFF	TGTGCCAGCACTTACCTGCTCAGGGGGCACACCGGGGAGCTGTTTTTT
many	TRBV28	.	TRBJ2-2	12	CASSLWGGELFF	TGTGCCAGCAGTTTATGGGGCGGGGAGCTGTTTTTT
many	TRBV6-2/TRBV6-3	.	TRBJ2-7	14	CASSYRDPDYEQYF	TGTGCCAGCAGTTACCGGGACCCGGACTACGAGCAGTACTTC
.	TRBV10-2	TRBD2	TRBJ2-3	20	CASSVGEPGLAGGGTDTQYF	TGCGCCAGCAGTGTCGGGGAACCGGGACTAGCGGGAGGGGGCACAGATACGCAGTATTTT
.	TRBV5-4	TRBD1	TRBJ2-1	15	CASSPLGTALGEQFF	TGTGCCAGCAGCCCCCTCGGGACAGCCTTGGGTGAGCAGTTCTTC
many	TRBV10-1	TRBD1	TRBJ2-1	14	CASSLVLGGGEQFF	TGCGCCAGCAGCTTGGTCCTAGGGGGCGGTGAGCAGTTCTTC
.	TRBV6-5	TRBD2	TRBJ2-1	15	CASSYRGDSYNEQFF	TGTGCCAGCAGTTACCGGGGGGACTCCTACAATGAGCAGTTCTTC
few	TRBV29-1	.	TRBJ2-7	13	CSVVGLENYEQYF	TGCAGCGTTGTGGGGCTGGAAAACTACGAGCAGTACTTC
few	TRBV18	.	TRBJ2-2	15	CASSPRGATTGELFF	TGTGCCAGCTCACCACGGGGGGCGACGACCGGGGAGCTGTTTTTT
many	TRBV7-2	.	TRBJ2-3	13	CASSLLRSDTQYF	TGTGCCAGCAGCCTTCTTAGGTCAGATACGCAGTATTTT
many	TRBV5-1	.	TRBJ2-1	16	CASSLGGRTANNEQFF	TGCGCCAGCAGCTTGGGAGGGCGGACAGCAAACAATGAGCAGTTCTTC
few	TRBV25-1	TRBD1	TRBJ2-5	16	CASSELSRGHQETQYF	TGTGCCAGCAGTGAATTGTCGAGGGGGCACCAAGAGACCCAGTACTTC
many	TRBV27	TRBD2	TRBJ2-2	16	CASSLMGGMNTGELFF	TGTGCCAGCAGTTTAATGGGGGGGATGAACACCGGGGAGCTGTTTTTT
many	TRBV20-1	.	TRBJ2-7	13	CSAIGTTAYEQYF	TGCAGTGCTATCGGGACCACCGCCTACGAGCAGTACTTC
many	TRBV5-1	TRBD2	TRBJ2-3	17	CASSFLAGEIPTDTQYF	TGCGCCAGCAGCTTTCTAGCGGGAGAGATCCCCACAGATACGCAGTATTTT
.	TRBV3-1	TRBD2	TRBJ2-1	13	CASGGGVNNEQFF	TGTGCCAGCGGCGGGGGGGTAAACAATGAGCAGTTCTTC
many	TRBV7-2	.	TRBJ2-2	12	CASSLLSGELFF	TGTGCCAGCAGCTTACTATCCGGGGAGCTGTTTTTT
many	TRBV12-3/TRBV12-4	TRBD2	TRBJ2-7	15	CASSGTSGVSYEQYF	TGTGCCAGCAGTGGGACTAGCGGAGTATCCTACGAGCAGTACTTC
.	TRBV11-3	.	TRBJ2-1	16	CASSRRGGRSYNEQFF	TGTGCCAGCTCTAGGAGGGGCGGTCGGTCCTACAATGAGCAGTTCTTC
.	TRBV2	.	TRBJ2-2	15	CASRWTAANTGELFF	TGTGCCAGCAGGTGGACAGCCGCGAACACCGGGGAGCTGTTTTTT
many	TRBV6-5	.	TRBJ2-1	15	CASSYGGSGYNEQFF	TGTGCCAGCAGTTACGGAGGGAGCGGCTACAATGAGCAGTTCTTC
many	TRBV5-1	TRBD1	TRBJ1-5	16	CASSFGTGAPNQPQHF	TGCGCCAGCAGTTTCGGGACAGGGGCGCCCAATCAGCCCCAGCATTTT
many	TRBV6-1	TRBD1	TRBJ1-2	15	CASRDSLGGNYGYTF	TGTGCCAGCCGGGACAGTCTAGGCGGGAACTATGGCTACACCTTC